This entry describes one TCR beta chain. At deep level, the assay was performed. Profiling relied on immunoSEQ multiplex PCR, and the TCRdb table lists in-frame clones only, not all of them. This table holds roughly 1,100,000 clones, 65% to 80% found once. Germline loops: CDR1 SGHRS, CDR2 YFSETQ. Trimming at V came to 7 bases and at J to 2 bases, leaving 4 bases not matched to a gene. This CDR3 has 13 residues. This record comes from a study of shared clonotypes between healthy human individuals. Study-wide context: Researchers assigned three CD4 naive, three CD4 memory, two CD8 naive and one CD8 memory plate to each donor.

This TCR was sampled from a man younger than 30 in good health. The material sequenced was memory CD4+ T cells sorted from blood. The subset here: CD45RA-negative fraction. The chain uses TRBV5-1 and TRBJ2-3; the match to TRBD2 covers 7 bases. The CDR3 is CASERDSTDTQYF. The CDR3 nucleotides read TGCGCCAGCGAGCGGGACTCCACAGATACGCAGTATTTT.